This T cell receptor (beta chain) was retrieved from a study of blood T cell repertoires in COVID-19. For the study at large: Sources were T cells, B-cell-depleted T cells, or PBMCs; the material itself was cDNA or gDNA.

The CDR3 runs to 14 residues. The V gene end was trimmed by 6 bases and the J gene end by 0 bases; junction bases not matched to a gene: 5. Looked up from germline, CDR1 is MNHEY and CDR2 is SVGAGI. In the original analysis: For nucleated cells, counts were estimated from reference gene primer amplification. The method was immunoSEQ multiplex PCR; TCRdb's version includes in-frame clones alone and lacks a portion of them. The DNA gave D and trimming, while V, J and clone size come from that table. The sample has 100,000 to 150,000 clones, 86% seen once. Cohort placement rested on clinical history that participants reported themselves. Among Cohort 3 donors, those recovered had two negative PCRs, clearance, or symptom resolution.

Sequenced material: PBMCs or T cells enriched from blood (not recorded which). V is TRBV6-5 and J is TRBJ2-7, with TRBD1 matching 7 bases. The clonotype originates from a woman in her forties or fifties who had recovered from COVID-19. The CDR3 spells CASRGTEGSYEQYF. The DNA of the CDR3 is TGTGCCAGCAGGGGGACAGAAGGCTCCTACGAGCAGTACTTC.